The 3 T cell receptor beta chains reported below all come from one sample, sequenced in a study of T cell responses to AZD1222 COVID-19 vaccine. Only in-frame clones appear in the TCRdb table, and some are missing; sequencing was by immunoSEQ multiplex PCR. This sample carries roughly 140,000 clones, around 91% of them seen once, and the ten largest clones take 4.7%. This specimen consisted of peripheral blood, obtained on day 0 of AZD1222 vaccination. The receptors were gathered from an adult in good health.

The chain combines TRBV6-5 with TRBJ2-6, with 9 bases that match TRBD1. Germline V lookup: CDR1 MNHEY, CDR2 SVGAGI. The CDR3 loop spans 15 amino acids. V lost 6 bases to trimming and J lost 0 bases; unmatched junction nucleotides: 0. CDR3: CASRTGGSGANVLTF. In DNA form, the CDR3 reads TGTGCCAGCAGGACAGGGGGCTCTGGGGCCAACGTCCTGACTTTC.

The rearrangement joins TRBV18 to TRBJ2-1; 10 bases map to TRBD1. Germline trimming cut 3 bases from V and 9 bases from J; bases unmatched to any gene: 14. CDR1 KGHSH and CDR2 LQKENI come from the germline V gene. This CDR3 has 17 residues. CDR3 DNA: TGTGCCAGCTCACCGCTTCCCCCAGACAGGGGGCTACCTGAGCAGTTCTTC. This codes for CASSPLPPDRGLPEQFF.

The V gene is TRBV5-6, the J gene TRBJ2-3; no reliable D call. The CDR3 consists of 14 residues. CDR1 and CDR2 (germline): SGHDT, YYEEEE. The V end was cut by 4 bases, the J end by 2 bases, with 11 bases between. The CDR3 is CASSTLVHTDTQYF. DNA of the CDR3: TGTGCCAGCAGCACCCTTGTGCACACAGATACGCAGTATTTT. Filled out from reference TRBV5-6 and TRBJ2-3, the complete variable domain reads DAGVTQSPTHLIKTRGQQVTLRCSPKSGHDTVSWYQQALGQGPQFIFQYYEEEERQRGNFPDRFSGHQFPNYSSELNVNALLLGDSALYLCASSTLVHTDTQYFGPGTRLTVL.